This TCR beta chain was obtained from a study of post-analysis software for immune sequencing data. Study observations and caveats: Patients had higher frequencies than controls of about five TRBV segments, including TRBV5-6, TRBV5-1 and TRBV20-1.

This clonotype has just a few counts. Its antigen remains unidentified. The CDR3 extends over 14 amino acids. Germline V gene lookup returns CDR1 MNHNS and CDR2 SASEGT. The germline V and J ends were trimmed by 6 bases and 4 bases, with 14 bases remaining between them. Unique molecular identifiers tagged the TCR beta cDNA libraries. TCRdb re-derived calls from the PCR reads in MiXCR, one entry per CDR3 protein. The data contain fewer than 900,000 distinct CDR3 sequences, about half of them singletons. The receptor comes from a girl between 10 and 17 years old with multiple sclerosis. Sequencing used blood. V is TRBV6-1 and J is TRBJ2-3; D is possibly TRBD2 (6 bases). CDR3 in DNA: TGTGCCAGCAGCCTAGGACTACCCCCAGATACGCAGTATTTT. It encodes CASSLGLPPDTQYF.